This TCR beta chain was recovered during a study of ipilimumab plus nivolumab after autologous stem cell transplantation. In regard to this clone: Its antigen is unidentified.

CDR3 size: 13 residues. CDR1 LNHNV and CDR2 YYDKDF come from the germline V gene (reference sequence). The V end lost 0 bases, the J end lost 7 bases, and 9 bases lay between the germline ends. The study's findings and limits: The authors say TCR, Treg and microbiome findings warrant further study.

The table came from immunoSEQ multiplex PCR; TCRdb's copy has only in-frame clones and leaves some out. The sample has fewer than 30,000 clones; just over 85% are singletons. This sequence originates from a male donor with diffuse large B-cell lymphoma. The chain is built from TRBV15 and TRBJ2-5; no clear D gene. Material: PBMCs, obtained in a trial of ipilimumab plus nivolumab as post-transplant consolidation. The CDR3 DNA is TGTGCCACCAGCAGAGACAGGCTGGGGACCCAGTACTTC. Protein product: CATSRDRLGTQYF.